This T cell receptor beta chain was observed in a study of CD8+CD57+ T cells in acquired aplastic anemia. Study context: Recorded DNA amounts for sorted CD4+ and CD8+ cells had an average of approximately 3 ug. Some 9.9 million reads were obtained on average for healthy donor CD4+ cells. Points from the study as a whole: Comparison of patients with controls identified around 30 shared CD8+ CDR3 sequences.

Germline CDR1 and CDR2: MDHEN and SYDVKM. This CDR3 has 16 residues. V gave up 2 bases and J gave up 4 bases; unmatched junction bases: 6. This clonotype has more than one count but fewer than ten. Its antigen remains unidentified. Investigators profiled TCR beta VDJ and CDR3 from genomic DNA template. In TCRdb, the reads were re-called with MiXCR into one record per CDR3 protein. The sample holds about 190,000 distinct CDR3 sequences, about half seen once. Input material: sorted CD4+, CD8+, or CD8+CD57+ T cells (not recorded which) from PBMCs. The sequence was obtained from a human donor in good health, serving as a control. The chain uses TRBV28 and TRBJ2-1; 9 positions agree with TRBD2. CDR3 sequence: CASSLGGLAGYNEQFF. CDR3 bases: TGTGCCAGCAGTTTAGGTGGGCTAGCGGGGTACAATGAGCAGTTCTTC.